This T cell receptor (beta chain) was obtained from a study of cytomegalovirus exposure and HLA in healthy donors. The germline CDR1 and CDR2 sequences are MNHNS and SASEGT. J lost 4 bases, V lost 5 bases, and 8 bases had no gene match. The CDR3 has 15 amino acids. A multiplex PCR was run with 60 Vbeta primers and 13 Jbeta primers. Clones were read by immunoSEQ multiplex PCR, and TCRdb kept only the in-frame ones, dropping some. The sample carries more than 150,000 clones, over 60% recorded once. The sequenced sample consisted of PBMCs. The rearrangement joins TRBV6-1 to TRBJ1-2; 9 bases are shared with TRBD1. This clonotype was obtained from a man between 18 and 29 years old in good health and CMV-seronegative. The CDR3 bases are TGTGCCAGCAGTAACTACAGGGGGCTTGGCTATGGCTACACCTTC. It specifies CASSNYRGLGYGYTF.